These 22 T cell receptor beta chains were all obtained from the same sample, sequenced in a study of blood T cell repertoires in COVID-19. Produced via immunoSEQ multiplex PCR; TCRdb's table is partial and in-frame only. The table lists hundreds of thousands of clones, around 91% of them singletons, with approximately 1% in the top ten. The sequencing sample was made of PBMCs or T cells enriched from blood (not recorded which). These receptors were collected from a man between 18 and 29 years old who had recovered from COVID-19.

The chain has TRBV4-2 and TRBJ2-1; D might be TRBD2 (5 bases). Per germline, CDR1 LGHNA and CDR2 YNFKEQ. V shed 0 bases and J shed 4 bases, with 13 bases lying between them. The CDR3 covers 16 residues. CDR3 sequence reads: CASSQDERTGYNEQFF. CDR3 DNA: TGTGCCAGCAGCCAAGATGAGAGGACGGGGTACAATGAGCAGTTCTTC.

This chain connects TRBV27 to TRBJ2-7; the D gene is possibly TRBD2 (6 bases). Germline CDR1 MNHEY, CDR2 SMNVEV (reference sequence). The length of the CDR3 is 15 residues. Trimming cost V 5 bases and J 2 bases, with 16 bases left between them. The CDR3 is CASSPHLAGPYEQYF. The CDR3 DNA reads TGTGCCAGCAGTCCTCACTTGGCGGGGCCCTACGAGCAGTACTTC.

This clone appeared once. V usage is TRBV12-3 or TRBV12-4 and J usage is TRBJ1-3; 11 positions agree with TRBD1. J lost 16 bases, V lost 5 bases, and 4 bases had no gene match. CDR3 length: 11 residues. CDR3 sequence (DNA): TGTGCCAGCAGTGAAGGACAGGGGGCTTATTTT. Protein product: CASSEGQGAYF.

CDR3 nucleotide sequence: TGCGCCAGCAGTCAATACTTAGGGGGGAACACCGGGGAGCTGTTTTTT. Protein product: CASSQYLGGNTGELFF. This chain uses TRBV23-1 with TRBJ2-2, with D tentatively TRBD1 (6 bases). TRBV23-1 is an ORF for which the function is uncertain. The ends were cut back, 1 base at V and 1 base at J, with 10 bases in the middle. The CDR3 extends over 16 amino acids.

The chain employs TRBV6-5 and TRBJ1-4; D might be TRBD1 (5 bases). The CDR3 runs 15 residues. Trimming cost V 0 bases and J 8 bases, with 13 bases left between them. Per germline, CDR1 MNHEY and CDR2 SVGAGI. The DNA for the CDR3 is TGTGCCAGCAGTTACTCGACAGTCAGTCGGGAAAAACTGTTTTTT. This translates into CASSYSTVSREKLFF.

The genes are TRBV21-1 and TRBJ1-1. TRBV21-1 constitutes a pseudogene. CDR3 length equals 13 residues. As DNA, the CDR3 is TGTGCCAGCAGCAAGGCGGCGAACACTGAAGCTTTCTTT. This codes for CASSKAANTEAFF.

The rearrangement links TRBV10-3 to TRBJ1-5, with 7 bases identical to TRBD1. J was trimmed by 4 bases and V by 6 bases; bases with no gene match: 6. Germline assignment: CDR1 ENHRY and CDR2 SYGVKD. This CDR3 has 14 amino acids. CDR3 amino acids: CAIRGAGGNQPQHF. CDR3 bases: TGTGCCATCAGGGGAGCAGGGGGGAATCAGCCCCAGCATTTT.

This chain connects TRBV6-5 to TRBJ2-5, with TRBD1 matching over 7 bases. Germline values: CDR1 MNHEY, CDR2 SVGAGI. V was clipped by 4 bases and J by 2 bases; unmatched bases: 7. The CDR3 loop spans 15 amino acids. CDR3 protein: CASSLARDRQETQYF. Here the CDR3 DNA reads TGTGCCAGCAGTTTAGCCCGGGACAGACAAGAGACCCAGTACTTC.

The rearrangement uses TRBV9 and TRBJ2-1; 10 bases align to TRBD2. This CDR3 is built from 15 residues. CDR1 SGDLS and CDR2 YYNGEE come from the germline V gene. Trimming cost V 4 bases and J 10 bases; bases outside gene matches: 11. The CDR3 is CASSQRSGRAHEQFF. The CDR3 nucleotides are TGTGCCAGCAGCCAGAGGAGCGGGAGGGCCCACGAGCAGTTCTTC.

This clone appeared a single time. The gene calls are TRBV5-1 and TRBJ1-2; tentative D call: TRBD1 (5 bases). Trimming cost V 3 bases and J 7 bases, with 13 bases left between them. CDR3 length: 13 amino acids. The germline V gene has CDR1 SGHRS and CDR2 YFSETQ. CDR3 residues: CASSSQELGGYTF. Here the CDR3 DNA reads TGCGCCAGCAGCTCACAGGAATTGGGTGGCTACACCTTC.

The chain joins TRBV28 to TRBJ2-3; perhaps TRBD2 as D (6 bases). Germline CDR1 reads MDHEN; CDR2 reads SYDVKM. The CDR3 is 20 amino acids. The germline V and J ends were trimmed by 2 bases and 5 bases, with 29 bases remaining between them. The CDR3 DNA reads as TGTGCCAGCAGTTTAACATGGGAAAGTTGGGCGGACGGGAGCTTAGATACGCAGTATTTT. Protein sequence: CASSLTWESWADGSLDTQYF. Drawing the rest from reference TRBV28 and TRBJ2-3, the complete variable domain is DVKVTQSSRYLVKRTGEKVFLECVQDMDHENMFWYRQDPGLGLRLIYFSYDVKMKEKGDIPEGYSVSREKKERFSLILESASTNQTSMYLCASSLTWESWADGSLDTQYFGPGTRLTVL.

Here the CDR3 reads CASSGSGSGELFF. For the CDR3, the DNA is TGTGCCAGCAGCGGATCAGGGTCCGGGGAGCTGTTTTTT. The genes are TRBV5-4 and TRBJ2-2, with D maybe TRBD1 (5 bases). Germline CDR1 and CDR2: SGHNT and YYREEE (reference sequence). The CDR3 is 13 amino acids. Trimming cost V 4 bases and J 6 bases, with 10 bases left between them.

For the CDR3, the DNA is TGTGCCAGCAGTTTATTCGGTCCCACAGATACGCAGTATTTT. Protein sequence: CASSLFGPTDTQYF. The chain has TRBV27 and TRBJ2-3; D is ambiguous. Germline-derived CDR1 and CDR2 are MNHEY and SMNVEV (reference sequence). Trimming left V 1 base short and J 2 bases short, with 7 bases between. The CDR3 length is 14 residues.

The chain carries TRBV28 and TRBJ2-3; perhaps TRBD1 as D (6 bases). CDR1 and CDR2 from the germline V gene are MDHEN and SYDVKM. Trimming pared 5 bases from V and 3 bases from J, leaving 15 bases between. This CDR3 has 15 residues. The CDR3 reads CASSPYGTGTDTQYF. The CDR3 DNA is TGTGCCAGCAGTCCCTACGGAACAGGGACAGATACGCAGTATTTT. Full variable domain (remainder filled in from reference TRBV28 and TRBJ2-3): DVKVTQSSRYLVKRTGEKVFLECVQDMDHENMFWYRQDPGLGLRLIYFSYDVKMKEKGDIPEGYSVSREKKERFSLILESASTNQTSMYLCASSPYGTGTDTQYFGPGTRLTVL.

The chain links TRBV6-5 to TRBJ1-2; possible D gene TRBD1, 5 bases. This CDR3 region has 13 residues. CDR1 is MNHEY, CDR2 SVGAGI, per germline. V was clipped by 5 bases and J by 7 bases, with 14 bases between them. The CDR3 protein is CASSPLGEGGYTF. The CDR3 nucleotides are TGTGCCAGCAGTCCCTTAGGGGAGGGTGGCTACACCTTC.

DNA of the CDR3: TGTGCCAGCAGCTCCTACAGGGGGCAGAGGAATCAGCCCCAGCATTTT. Translating gives CASSSYRGQRNQPQHF. The chain carries TRBV7-9 and TRBJ1-5, with 9 bases matching TRBD1. J lost 4 bases, V lost 4 bases, and 8 bases had no gene match. CDR1 and CDR2 from the germline V gene are SEHNR and FQNEAQ (reference sequence). This CDR3 is built from 16 residues.

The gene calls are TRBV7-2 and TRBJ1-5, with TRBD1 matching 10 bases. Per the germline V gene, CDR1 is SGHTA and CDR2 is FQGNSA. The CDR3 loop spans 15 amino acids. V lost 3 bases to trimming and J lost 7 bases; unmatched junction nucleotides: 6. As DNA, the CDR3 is TGTGCCAGCAGCTTCTGGACAGGGGGTGGGCAGCCCCAGCATTTT. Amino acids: CASSFWTGGGQPQHF.

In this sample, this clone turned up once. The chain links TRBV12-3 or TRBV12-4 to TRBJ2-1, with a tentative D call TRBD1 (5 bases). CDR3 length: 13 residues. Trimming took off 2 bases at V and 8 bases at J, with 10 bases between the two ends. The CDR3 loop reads CASSLSRGHEQFF. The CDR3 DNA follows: TGTGCCAGCAGTTTAAGTAGGGGCCATGAGCAGTTCTTC.

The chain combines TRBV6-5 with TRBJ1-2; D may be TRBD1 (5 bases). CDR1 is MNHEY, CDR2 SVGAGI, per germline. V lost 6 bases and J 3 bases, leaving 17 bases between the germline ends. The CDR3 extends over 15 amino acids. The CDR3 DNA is TGTGCCAGCAGGGGAATCACAGGCTTTTACTATGGCTACACCTTC. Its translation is CASRGITGFYYGYTF.

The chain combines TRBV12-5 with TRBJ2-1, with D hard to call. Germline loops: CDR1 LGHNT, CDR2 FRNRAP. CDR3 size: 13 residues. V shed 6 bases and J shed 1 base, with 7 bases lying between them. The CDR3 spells CASGRTSYNEQFF. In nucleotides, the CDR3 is TGTGCTAGTGGCCGTACTTCCTACAATGAGCAGTTCTTC.

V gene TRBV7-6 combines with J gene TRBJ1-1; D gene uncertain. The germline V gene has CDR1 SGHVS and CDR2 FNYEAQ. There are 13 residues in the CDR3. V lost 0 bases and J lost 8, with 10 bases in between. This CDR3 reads CASSLAFGAEAFF. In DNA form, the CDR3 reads TGTGCCAGCAGCTTAGCGTTCGGTGCCGAAGCTTTCTTT.

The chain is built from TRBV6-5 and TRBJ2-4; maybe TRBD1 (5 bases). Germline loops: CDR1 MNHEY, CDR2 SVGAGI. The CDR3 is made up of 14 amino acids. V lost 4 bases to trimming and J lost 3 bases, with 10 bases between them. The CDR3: CASSSWGVKNIQYF. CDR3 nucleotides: TGTGCCAGCAGTTCATGGGGCGTCAAAAACATTCAGTACTTC.